These T cell receptor beta chains were read from a single sample in a study of human T cells and chemical hapten exposure. TCRdb itself ran the RACE reads through MiXCR, one entry per CDR3 protein. Of about 260,000 distinct CDR3 sequences listed, roughly 8.9% are singletons. Source: whole blood, taken in connection with sensitization to the hapten diphenylcyclopropenone (DPC). Receptors were obtained from a woman in her 40s with alopecia areata. Some clones in this sample may be carry-over from other donors' samples. Both conserved end residues are part of each CDR3. Fields, in order: V gene, J gene, clone size, D gene, CDR3 protein, CDR3 DNA. A D gene is named only where the DNA matches it firmly. Clone size is not always given. Where it is, it says once, few, many or a class for expanded clones.

v_gene: TRBV20-1
j_gene: TRBJ1-1
abundance: .
d_gene: .
CDR3aa: CSANLRRIPEAFF
CDR3nt: TGCAGTGCCAACCTACGGAGAATCCCCGAAGCTTTCTTT

v_gene: TRBV28
j_gene: TRBJ2-7
abundance: few
d_gene: .
CDR3aa: CAITNPNSYEQYF
CDR3nt: TGTGCCATCACAAACCCGAACTCCTACGAGCAGTACTTC

v_gene: TRBV5-1
j_gene: TRBJ2-1
abundance: few
d_gene: .
CDR3aa: CASSSRTDYNEQFF
CDR3nt: TGCGCCAGCAGCTCCAGGACAGATTACAATGAGCAGTTCTTC

v_gene: TRBV20-1
j_gene: TRBJ2-7
abundance: .
d_gene: TRBD1
CDR3aa: CSAYFRGPYTYEQYF
CDR3nt: TGCAGTGCTTATTTCAGGGGGCCCTACACCTACGAGCAGTACTTC

v_gene: TRBV12-3/TRBV12-4
j_gene: TRBJ2-5
abundance: .
d_gene: .
CDR3aa: CASSTGPQRAQYF
CDR3nt: TGTGCCAGCAGCACTGGACCCCAGAGGGCCCAGTACTTC

v_gene: TRBV7-2
j_gene: TRBJ1-6
abundance: .
d_gene: .
CDR3aa: CASSLREGPRNSPLHF
CDR3nt: TGTGCCAGCAGCTTACGAGAGGGGCCGCGGAATTCACCCCTCCACTTT

v_gene: TRBV28
j_gene: TRBJ1-1
abundance: few
d_gene: .
CDR3aa: CASSLLSPGAFF
CDR3nt: TGTGCCAGCAGTTTACTTAGTCCAGGAGCTTTCTTT

v_gene: TRBV6-5
j_gene: TRBJ2-7
abundance: few
d_gene: .
CDR3aa: CASSPTFRAAYEQYF
CDR3nt: TGTGCCAGCAGTCCGACTTTTCGGGCCGCCTACGAGCAGTACTTC

v_gene: TRBV7-2
j_gene: TRBJ2-4
abundance: many
d_gene: TRBD1
CDR3aa: CASSLGSGGNIQYF
CDR3nt: TGTGCCAGCAGCTTAGGCTCAGGGGGAAACATTCAGTACTTC

v_gene: TRBV7-6
j_gene: TRBJ1-3
abundance: .
d_gene: .
CDR3aa: CASSLVPGSTGNTIYF
CDR3nt: TGTGCCAGCAGCTTAGTGCCGGGATCGACTGGAAACACCATATATTTT

v_gene: TRBV24-1
j_gene: TRBJ2-7
abundance: .
d_gene: .
CDR3aa: CATSEDGALEYF
CDR3nt: TGTGCCACCAGTGAGGATGGAGCTCTGGAGTACTTC

v_gene: TRBV27
j_gene: TRBJ2-3
abundance: few
d_gene: TRBD2
CDR3aa: CASSLRRLAHLSDTQYF
CDR3nt: TGTGCCAGCAGTTTACGCCGACTAGCGCACCTCTCAGATACGCAGTATTTT

v_gene: TRBV9
j_gene: TRBJ2-1
abundance: .
d_gene: TRBD2
CDR3aa: CASSVVGTTNNEQFF
CDR3nt: TGTGCCAGCAGCGTAGTCGGGACTACAAACAATGAGCAGTTCTTC

v_gene: TRBV29-1
j_gene: TRBJ1-2
abundance: .
d_gene: .
CDR3aa: CSATENYGYTF
CDR3nt: TGCAGCGCGACAGAGAACTATGGCTACACCTTC

v_gene: TRBV5-1
j_gene: TRBJ2-1
abundance: many
d_gene: TRBD2
CDR3aa: CASSLGAGGGEQFF
CDR3nt: TGCGCCAGCAGCTTGGGGGCGGGAGGTGGAGAGCAGTTCTTC

v_gene: TRBV20-1
j_gene: TRBJ2-2
abundance: few
d_gene: .
CDR3aa: CSAPTGYTGELFF
CDR3nt: TGCAGTGCTCCGACAGGCTACACCGGGGAGCTGTTTTTT

v_gene: TRBV29-1
j_gene: TRBJ2-7
abundance: few
d_gene: .
CDR3aa: CSVRTGSSYEQYF
CDR3nt: TGCAGCGTTCGGACGGGAAGCTCCTACGAGCAGTACTTC

v_gene: TRBV12-3/TRBV12-4
j_gene: TRBJ2-5
abundance: many
d_gene: .
CDR3aa: CASSRTGFGETQYF
CDR3nt: TGTGCCAGCAGCCGAACAGGGTTTGGGGAGACCCAGTACTTC

v_gene: TRBV14
j_gene: TRBJ2-2
abundance: few
d_gene: .
CDR3aa: CASSQSAGGELFF
CDR3nt: TGTGCCAGCAGCCAGTCCGCGGGCGGGGAGCTGTTTTTT

v_gene: TRBV12-3/TRBV12-4
j_gene: TRBJ2-5
abundance: .
d_gene: TRBD1
CDR3aa: CASSHGTGWGETQYF
CDR3nt: TGTGCCAGCAGTCACGGGACAGGTTGGGGAGAGACCCAGTACTTC

v_gene: TRBV11-3
j_gene: TRBJ1-1
abundance: few
d_gene: .
CDR3aa: CASSLVKNTEAFF
CDR3nt: TGTGCCAGCAGCTTAGTAAAGAACACTGAAGCTTTCTTT

v_gene: TRBV20-1
j_gene: TRBJ1-6
abundance: few
d_gene: .
CDR3aa: CSAAGQGTRSVSYNSPLHF
CDR3nt: TGCAGTGCTGCCGGGCAAGGCACCCGTTCAGTCTCCTATAATTCACCCCTCCACTTT

v_gene: TRBV5-6
j_gene: TRBJ2-7
abundance: many
d_gene: .
CDR3aa: CASSPPGRVVYEQYF
CDR3nt: TGTGCCAGCAGCCCGCCAGGCAGGGTTGTCTACGAGCAGTACTTC

v_gene: TRBV6-5
j_gene: TRBJ2-5
abundance: few
d_gene: .
CDR3aa: CASSYSGLGETQYF
CDR3nt: TGTGCCAGCAGTTACTCTGGTCTCGGCGAGACCCAGTACTTC

v_gene: TRBV9
j_gene: TRBJ2-7
abundance: .
d_gene: TRBD1
CDR3aa: CASSRGQGALSEQYF
CDR3nt: TGTGCCAGCAGCAGGGGACAGGGGGCGCTTTCCGAGCAGTACTTC

v_gene: TRBV15
j_gene: TRBJ2-7
abundance: .
d_gene: TRBD1
CDR3aa: CATSRTGKLAYEQYF
CDR3nt: TGTGCCACCAGCAGGACAGGGAAATTGGCCTACGAGCAGTACTTC

v_gene: TRBV7-2
j_gene: TRBJ1-2
abundance: few
d_gene: .
CDR3aa: CASSSSKGGYGYTF
CDR3nt: TGTGCCAGCAGCTCGTCGAAAGGGGGCTATGGCTACACCTTC

v_gene: TRBV11-2
j_gene: TRBJ2-1
abundance: .
d_gene: TRBD2
CDR3aa: CASREPGGFNEQFF
CDR3nt: TGTGCCAGCAGAGAACCGGGGGGATTCAATGAGCAGTTCTTC

v_gene: TRBV11-2
j_gene: TRBJ2-1
abundance: .
d_gene: .
CDR3aa: CASSLDFNEQFF
CDR3nt: TGTGCCAGCAGCTTAGATTTCAATGAGCAGTTCTTC

v_gene: TRBV5-5
j_gene: TRBJ2-7
abundance: .
d_gene: .
CDR3aa: CASSPRTPYEQYF
CDR3nt: TGTGCCAGCAGCCCGAGGACCCCCTACGAGCAGTACTTC

v_gene: TRBV5-1
j_gene: TRBJ2-7
abundance: many
d_gene: .
CDR3aa: CASSLDDYEQYF
CDR3nt: TGCGCCAGCAGCTTGGATGACTACGAGCAGTACTTC

v_gene: TRBV30
j_gene: TRBJ2-7
abundance: .
d_gene: TRBD1
CDR3aa: CAWSRQGYEQYF
CDR3nt: TGTGCCTGGAGTCGACAGGGCTACGAGCAGTACTTC

v_gene: TRBV20-1
j_gene: TRBJ2-3
abundance: few
d_gene: TRBD2
CDR3aa: CSGELAGGTDTQYF
CDR3nt: TGCAGTGGCGAACTAGCGGGAGGCACAGATACGCAGTATTTT

v_gene: TRBV28
j_gene: TRBJ2-7
abundance: .
d_gene: TRBD1
CDR3aa: CASSFRDRGLYEQYF
CDR3nt: TGTGCCAGCAGTTTCCGGGACAGGGGGTTATACGAGCAGTACTTC

v_gene: TRBV28
j_gene: TRBJ1-6
abundance: few
d_gene: .
CDR3aa: CAARLDSPNNSPLHF
CDR3nt: TGTGCCGCCCGTCTCGACAGTCCAAATAATTCACCCCTCCACTTT

v_gene: TRBV20-1
j_gene: TRBJ2-3
abundance: .
d_gene: .
CDR3aa: CSAPLSTSTDTQYF
CDR3nt: TGCAGCGCTCCCCTCTCAACTAGCACAGATACGCAGTATTTT

v_gene: TRBV9
j_gene: TRBJ2-1
abundance: many
d_gene: .
CDR3aa: CASSPRIASYNEQFF
CDR3nt: TGTGCCAGCAGCCCCCGCATAGCTTCCTACAATGAGCAGTTCTTC

v_gene: TRBV24-1
j_gene: TRBJ1-5
abundance: .
d_gene: .
CDR3aa: CATSEGGQPQHF
CDR3nt: TGTGCCACCAGTGAGGGTGGACAGCCCCAGCATTTT

v_gene: TRBV5-6
j_gene: TRBJ1-1
abundance: .
d_gene: .
CDR3aa: CASSFVGTEAFF
CDR3nt: TGTGCCAGCAGTTTCGTAGGCACTGAAGCTTTCTTT

v_gene: TRBV5-1
j_gene: TRBJ2-5
abundance: many
d_gene: TRBD1
CDR3aa: CASSRQGPETQYF
CDR3nt: TGCGCCAGCAGCAGACAGGGTCCCGAGACCCAGTACTTC

v_gene: TRBV12-3/TRBV12-4
j_gene: TRBJ2-1
abundance: .
d_gene: .
CDR3aa: CASSLAQGRIGYEQFF
CDR3nt: TGTGCCAGCAGTTTAGCACAGGGGAGGATTGGGTATGAGCAGTTCTTC

v_gene: TRBV12-3/TRBV12-4
j_gene: TRBJ2-5
abundance: few
d_gene: TRBD2
CDR3aa: CASSPLAGGPQTQYF
CDR3nt: TGTGCCAGCAGTCCTCTAGCGGGAGGGCCCCAGACCCAGTACTTC

v_gene: TRBV12-3/TRBV12-4
j_gene: TRBJ1-6
abundance: .
d_gene: .
CDR3aa: CASTPTGWGSPLHF
CDR3nt: TGTGCCAGCACCCCAACCGGCTGGGGTTCACCCCTCCACTTT

v_gene: TRBV13
j_gene: TRBJ2-7
abundance: .
d_gene: .
CDR3aa: CASSLGGRRSPEQYF
CDR3nt: TGTGCCAGCAGCTTAGGAGGCAGGAGATCCCCCGAGCAGTACTTC

v_gene: TRBV7-9
j_gene: TRBJ1-4
abundance: few
d_gene: .
CDR3aa: CASSPGLTNEKLFF
CDR3nt: TGTGCCAGCAGCCCGGGACTGACTAATGAAAAACTGTTTTTT

v_gene: TRBV29-1
j_gene: TRBJ2-1
abundance: few
d_gene: .
CDR3aa: CSGGSYNEQFF
CDR3nt: TGCAGCGGGGGGAGCTACAATGAGCAGTTCTTC

v_gene: TRBV29-1
j_gene: TRBJ2-7
abundance: few
d_gene: .
CDR3aa: CSAGDTGVVQYF
CDR3nt: TGCAGCGCAGGGGATACCGGAGTTGTGCAGTACTTC

v_gene: TRBV7-2
j_gene: TRBJ2-1
abundance: few
d_gene: .
CDR3aa: CASSTDSSSYNEQFF
CDR3nt: TGTGCCAGCAGCACGGACTCGAGCTCCTACAATGAGCAGTTCTTC

v_gene: TRBV6-2/TRBV6-3
j_gene: TRBJ2-7
abundance: .
d_gene: .
CDR3aa: CASSDPVPASEQYF
CDR3nt: TGTGCCAGCAGTGACCCCGTCCCGGCGAGCGAGCAGTACTTC

v_gene: TRBV5-1
j_gene: TRBJ1-2
abundance: few
d_gene: .
CDR3aa: CASSWDADSQYGYTF
CDR3nt: TGCGCCAGCAGCTGGGACGCGGACAGTCAATATGGCTACACCTTC

v_gene: TRBV6-2/TRBV6-3
j_gene: TRBJ2-2
abundance: .
d_gene: .
CDR3aa: CASSLLPTGELFF
CDR3nt: TGTGCCAGCAGCCTCCTTCCCACCGGGGAGCTGTTTTTT

v_gene: TRBV3-1
j_gene: TRBJ2-1
abundance: few
d_gene: .
CDR3aa: CASSHGNSYNEQFF
CDR3nt: TGTGCCAGCAGCCACGGAAACTCCTACAATGAGCAGTTCTTC

v_gene: TRBV18
j_gene: TRBJ1-5
abundance: .
d_gene: .
CDR3aa: CASSPPGPNQPQHF
CDR3nt: TGTGCCAGCTCACCACCAGGGCCCAATCAGCCCCAGCATTTT

v_gene: TRBV6-5
j_gene: TRBJ2-1
abundance: few
d_gene: TRBD2
CDR3aa: CASSYGGRAVYEQFF
CDR3nt: TGTGCCAGCAGTTACGGCGGGAGGGCCGTCTATGAGCAGTTCTTC

v_gene: TRBV7-6
j_gene: TRBJ2-7
abundance: few
d_gene: TRBD1
CDR3aa: CASSPHPDRNEQYF
CDR3nt: TGTGCCAGCAGCCCACACCCGGACAGGAACGAGCAGTACTTC

v_gene: TRBV7-8
j_gene: TRBJ2-7
abundance: .
d_gene: .
CDR3aa: CASSRSYEQHF
CDR3nt: TGTGCCAGCAGCCGCTCCTACGAGCAGCACTTC